A selection of T cell receptor beta chains follows, all from one sample in a study of shared clonotypes between healthy human individuals. Some clones are missing from TCRdb's copy, which holds only in-frame ones; the method was immunoSEQ multiplex PCR. The sample shows millions of clones, roughly 91% of them seen only once. Sequencing was performed on naive CD8+ T cells from PBMCs. The receptors were sampled from a young man in good health. Some clones in this sample may be carry-over from other donors' samples. CDR3s include the opening cysteine and the closing phenylalanine or tryptophan.

v_gene	j_gene	CDR3aa
TRBV5-6	TRBJ1-6	CASSQGQYWEPLHF
TRBV27	TRBJ1-1	CASSLRVETEAFF
TRBV1	TRBJ2-1	CTSSQKPFQRPSYNEQFF
TRBV28	TRBJ1-4	CASSFGGELTNEKLFF
TRBV9	TRBJ2-2	CASSVGTAGELFF
TRBV9	TRBJ2-2	CASTLGNTGELFF
TRBV9	TRBJ2-2	CASSVEVTYAGELFF
TRBV11-1	TRBJ2-7	CASRQLGAYEQYF
TRBV9	TRBJ2-6	CASSVGTGSSGANVLTF
TRBV7-9	TRBJ2-7	CASSLVGATYEQYF
TRBV4-1	TRBJ2-1	CASSPSYGSYNEQFF
TRBV30	TRBJ2-1	CASVSGRVYNEQFF
TRBV14	TRBJ2-3	CASSPAGSDTQYF
TRBV5-1	TRBJ2-5	CASSPSRTGEETQYF
TRBV28	TRBJ2-2	CASLNTGELFF
TRBV5-4	TRBJ1-1	CASSLGRAGVNTEAFF
TRBV5-8	TRBJ1-5	CASSSGGKGDYSNQPQHF
TRBV7-8	TRBJ2-7	CASSSPGQGEREQYF
TRBV19	TRBJ2-2	CAIAMGSNTGELFF
TRBV28	TRBJ1-1	CASSFRGFRTEAFF
TRBV29-1	TRBJ2-5	CSVEDQDRETQYF
TRBV7-2	TRBJ2-7	CASSLDGGLSYEQYF
TRBV30	TRBJ2-7	CAWSVGGMSYEQYF
TRBV27	TRBJ2-7	CASSLGGTTYEQYF
TRBV7-3	TRBJ1-1	CASSSNTGEMAFF
TRBV2	TRBJ2-7	CASGVGSGRASSYEQYF
TRBV7-9	TRBJ2-7	CASSHDAGLYEQYF
TRBV5-4	TRBJ1-1	CASSAGGGEAFF
TRBV6-5	TRBJ1-5	CASSYRVGDQPQHF
TRBV19	TRBJ2-7	CASSIGSSYEQYF
TRBV6-6	TRBJ1-2	CASSYSPGTGLGTF
TRBV7-3	TRBJ2-1	CASSLRGKANEQFF
TRBV30	TRBJ2-7	CAWSQGGNEQYF
TRBV4-3	TRBJ1-2	CASSQERHGFLDYGYTF
TRBV28	TRBJ1-1	CASSFLGVNTEAFF
TRBV7-3	TRBJ1-2	CASSFLGDYGYTF
TRBV5-1	TRBJ2-1	CASSLVSGSYVDNEQFF